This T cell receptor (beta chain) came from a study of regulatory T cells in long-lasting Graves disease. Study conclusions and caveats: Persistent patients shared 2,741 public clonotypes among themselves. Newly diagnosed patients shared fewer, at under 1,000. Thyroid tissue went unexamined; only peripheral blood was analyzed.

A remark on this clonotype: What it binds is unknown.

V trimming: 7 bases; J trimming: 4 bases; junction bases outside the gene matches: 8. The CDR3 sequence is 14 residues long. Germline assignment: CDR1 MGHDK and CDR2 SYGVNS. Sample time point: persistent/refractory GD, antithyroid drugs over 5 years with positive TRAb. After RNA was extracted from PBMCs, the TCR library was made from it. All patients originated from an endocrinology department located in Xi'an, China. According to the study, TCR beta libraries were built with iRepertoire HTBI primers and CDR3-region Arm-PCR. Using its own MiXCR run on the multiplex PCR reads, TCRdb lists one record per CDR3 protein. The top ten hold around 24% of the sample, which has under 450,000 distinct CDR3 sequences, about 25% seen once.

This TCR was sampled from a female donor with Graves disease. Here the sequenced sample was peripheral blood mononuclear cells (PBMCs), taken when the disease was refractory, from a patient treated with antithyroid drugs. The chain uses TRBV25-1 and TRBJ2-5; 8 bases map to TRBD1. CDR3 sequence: CASTDTRGRETQYF. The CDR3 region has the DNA TGTGCCAGCACTGACACCAGGGGGCGAGAGACCCAGTACTTC.